The 27 T cell receptor beta chains below were found in one sample sequenced in a study of PD-L1 blockade in urothelial cancer. Assay: immunoSEQ multiplex PCR; the TCRdb copy retains only in-frame clones and omits some. Of about 52,000 clones listed, around four fifths are singletons. Stated time point: pretreatment peripheral blood. Source: PBMCs, taken around atezolizumab (anti-PD-L1) treatment. These receptors were collected from a man between 50 and 59 years old with urothelial cancer.

The chain couples TRBV9 to TRBJ2-3; the D gene is possibly TRBD1 (6 bases). The CDR3 covers 15 residues. Trimming stripped 3 bases from V and 0 bases from J, with 11 bases between. Per germline, CDR1 SGDLS and CDR2 YYNGEE. The DNA of the CDR3 is TGTGCCAGCAGCGCCCCAGGGGCCAGCACAGATACGCAGTATTTT. Its translation: CASSAPGASTDTQYF. Based on the CDR3 plus reference TRBV9 and TRBJ2-3, the full variable domain is DSGVTQTPKHLITATGQRVTLRCSPRSGDLSVYWYQQSLDQGLQFLIQYYNGEERAKGNILERFSAQQFPDLHSELNLSSLELGDSALYFCASSAPGASTDTQYFGPGTRLTVL.

J is TRBJ2-5 and V is TRBV4-1, with TRBD2 as a possible D gene (5 bases). The germline V and J ends were trimmed by 1 base and 1 base, with 10 bases remaining between them. Germline V gene lookup returns CDR1 MGHRA and CDR2 YSYEKL. The CDR3 covers 15 residues. The chain's CDR3 is CASSQGRLRQETQYF. For the CDR3, the DNA is TGCGCCAGCAGCCAAGGAAGACTACGCCAAGAGACCCAGTACTTC.

V gene TRBV18 combines with J gene TRBJ2-1; a weak D match, TRBD2 (5 bases). Trimming took off 7 bases at V and 0 bases at J, with 13 bases between the two ends. The CDR3 has 15 residues. The germline gives CDR1 KGHSH, CDR2 LQKENI. The CDR3 DNA sequence: TGTGCCAGCTTACCCTCGGGGAGCTCCTACAATGAGCAGTTCTTC. It codes for CASLPSGSSYNEQFF.

This rearrangement joins TRBV5-6 to TRBJ2-3; TRBD2 aligns across 11 bases. The CDR3 consists of 17 residues. From germline, CDR1 is SGHDT and CDR2 YYEEEE. After removal of 0 bases from V and 2 bases from J, the junction contained 5 bases not matched to a gene. CDR3 protein: CASSLEVLAGATDTQYF. The CDR3 DNA sequence: TGTGCCAGCAGCTTGGAGGTACTAGCGGGAGCCACAGATACGCAGTATTTT. The variable domain in full, with the rest retrieved from reference TRBV5-6 and TRBJ2-3, is DAGVTQSPTHLIKTRGQQVTLRCSPKSGHDTVSWYQQALGQGPQFIFQYYEEEERQRGNFPDRFSGHQFPNYSSELNVNALLLGDSALYLCASSLEVLAGATDTQYFGPGTRLTVL.

V usage is TRBV6-6 and J usage is TRBJ2-7; no firm D call. The germline CDR1 and CDR2 sequences are MNHNY and SVGAGI (reference sequence). The CDR3 sequence is 13 residues long. Trimming removed 5 bases at V and 3 bases at J, with 11 bases between. The DNA for the CDR3 is TGTGCCAGCAGTGCGAAAGTTAGCTACGAGCAGTACTTC. The encoded protein is CASSAKVSYEQYF.

CDR3 bases: TGTGCCAGCTTACCTCACGGGGACTCTGGGGCCAACGTCCTGACTTTC. Its protein is CASLPHGDSGANVLTF. The V call is TRBV27, the J call TRBJ2-6; a weak D match, TRBD2 (5 bases). This CDR3 spans 16 amino acids. The V end lost 8 bases, the J end lost 0 bases, and 14 bases lay between the germline ends. Germline lookup yields CDR1 MNHEY and CDR2 SMNVEV (reference sequence).

J is TRBJ1-5 and V is TRBV6-1, with D possibly matching TRBD1 (6 bases). The CDR3 covers 14 residues. Trimming stripped 0 bases from V and 5 bases from J, with 8 bases between. CDR1 and CDR2 (germline): MNHNS, SASEGT. The CDR3: CASSEAGGDQPQHF. The CDR3 DNA is TGTGCCAGCAGTGAAGCAGGGGGTGATCAGCCCCAGCATTTT.

V usage is TRBV7-9 and J usage is TRBJ1-5; D possibly corresponds to TRBD1 (5 bases). V was shortened by 4 bases and J by 3 bases, with 10 bases between the two germline ends. Germline loops: CDR1 SEHNR, CDR2 FQNEAQ (reference sequence). The CDR3 runs to 14 residues. This CDR3 is CASSSGGTNQPQHF. Here the CDR3 DNA reads TGTGCCAGCAGCTCGGGGGGGACCAATCAGCCCCAGCATTTT.

The gene calls are TRBV10-2 and TRBJ2-6; D perhaps matches TRBD1 (6 bases). The CDR3 extends over 15 amino acids. CDR1 WSHSY and CDR2 SAAADI come from the germline V gene. V was pared by 5 bases and J by 4 bases, with 12 bases between. The CDR3 sequence is CASSFRGAGANVLTF. CDR3 DNA sequence: TGCGCCAGCAGTTTCAGGGGAGCAGGGGCCAACGTCCTGACTTTC.

This chain's CDR3 is CASSFIRDSTKNIQYF. CDR3 nucleotides: TGTGCCAGCAGTTTCATCCGGGACAGCACGAAAAACATTCAGTACTTC. This sequence joins TRBV6-5 and TRBJ2-4, with 7 bases aligning to TRBD1. The ends lost 4 bases at V and 4 bases at J; junction bases unmatched: 10. Germline values: CDR1 MNHEY, CDR2 SVGAGI. This CDR3 has 16 residues.

J is TRBJ2-1 and V is TRBV28; 9 bases agree with TRBD1. The V and J ends lost 2 bases and 4 bases, in that order; junction bases with no gene match: 9. The CDR3 is 17 residues long. The germline CDR1 and CDR2 sequences are MDHEN and SYDVKM. DNA of the CDR3: TGTGCCAGCAGTTTAGGGACAGGGTCTATTCAATACAATGAGCAGTTCTTC. Protein: CASSLGTGSIQYNEQFF. Full variable domain (outside the CDR3, taken from reference TRBV28 and TRBJ2-1): DVKVTQSSRYLVKRTGEKVFLECVQDMDHENMFWYRQDPGLGLRLIYFSYDVKMKEKGDIPEGYSVSREKKERFSLILESASTNQTSMYLCASSLGTGSIQYNEQFFGPGTRLTVL.

This chain links TRBV9 with TRBJ2-2; TRBD1 agrees at 8 bases. The CDR3 is made up of 15 amino acids. Germline values: CDR1 SGDLS, CDR2 YYNGEE. J lost 4 bases, V lost 0 bases, and 2 bases had no gene match. Written as DNA, the CDR3 is TGTGCCAGCAGCGTAGGGCAGGGGGCCACCGGGGAGCTGTTTTTT. Protein: CASSVGQGATGELFF.

The count of this clone is one. This sequence joins TRBV28 and TRBJ1-1, with D perhaps TRBD1 (6 bases). The germline gives CDR1 MDHEN, CDR2 SYDVKM. This CDR3 has 17 residues. Between the trimmed V and J ends, which lost 6 bases and 2 bases, there was a span of 22 bases. CDR3 coding DNA: TGTGCCAGCAGGCTCCGGGGCGAGACAGGCCGAAACACTGAAGCTTTCTTT. It encodes CASRLRGETGRNTEAFF.

This chain joins TRBV6-5 and TRBJ2-7; D may be TRBD2 (6 bases). Germline CDR1 reads MNHEY; CDR2 reads SVGAGI. The V end was cut by 1 base, the J end by 7 bases, with 11 bases between. The CDR3 extends over 13 amino acids. The CDR3 loop is CASSYLEGREQYF. Written as DNA, the CDR3 is TGTGCCAGCAGTTACTTGGAGGGGCGGGAGCAGTACTTC.

This chain links TRBV27 with TRBJ1-1; 7 bases are shared with TRBD1. Germline V gene sequence: CDR1 MNHEY, CDR2 SMNVEV (reference sequence). This CDR3 is 16 amino acids long. V shed 5 bases and J 3 bases; nucleotides not matched to a gene: 12. In DNA, the CDR3 is TGTGCCAGCAGTCCTACCGCGGGACAGAGATACACTGAAGCTTTCTTT. This gives the protein CASSPTAGQRYTEAFF.

The genes are TRBV30 and TRBJ2-5, with 8 bases identical to TRBD2. CDR1 is GTSNPN, CDR2 SVGIG, per germline (reference sequence). V dropped 2 bases and J dropped 3; count of bases not matched to a gene: 8. The CDR3 extends over 15 amino acids. As DNA, the CDR3 is TGTGCCTGGAGTCTCATGGGGCGGGGGGAAGAGACCCAGTACTTC. Translating it yields CAWSLMGRGEETQYF.

CDR3 DNA sequence: TGTGCCAGCAGCTTGGGTGGGGCCACCTCCACAGATACGCAGTATTTT. Translated: CASSLGGATSTDTQYF. The chain links TRBV5-4 to TRBJ2-3; possibly TRBD1 for D (5 bases). The CDR3 loop spans 16 amino acids. Germline values: CDR1 SGHNT, CDR2 YYREEE (reference sequence). V shed 0 bases and J shed 2 bases, with 13 bases lying between them.

This clone was observed a single time. The V and J genes are TRBV28 and TRBJ2-1; 7 nucleotides align to TRBD2. CDR3 size: 17 residues. CDR1 is MDHEN, CDR2 SYDVKM, per germline. V shed 4 bases and J 0 bases; nucleotides not matched to a gene: 9. CDR3 bases: TGTGCCAGCAGTTCGCCAATGGCTAGCGGCTCCTACAATGAGCAGTTCTTC. Protein: CASSSPMASGSYNEQFF. Full variable domain (remainder filled in from reference TRBV28 and TRBJ2-1): DVKVTQSSRYLVKRTGEKVFLECVQDMDHENMFWYRQDPGLGLRLIYFSYDVKMKEKGDIPEGYSVSREKKERFSLILESASTNQTSMYLCASSSPMASGSYNEQFFGPGTRLTVL.

The chain links TRBV15 to TRBJ2-7, with TRBD2 identical over 8 bases. The CDR3 loop spans 16 amino acids. Unmatched junction bases numbered 11, after V lost 0 bases and J lost 7 bases. Germline CDR1 LNHNV, CDR2 YYDKDF (reference sequence). The CDR3 sequence: CATSRDLGTRSGEQYF. The CDR3 nucleotides are TGTGCCACCAGCAGAGATCTGGGGACTAGGTCGGGTGAGCAGTACTTC. The full variable domain, completed using reference TRBV15 and TRBJ2-7, is DAMVIQNPRYQVTQFGKPVTLSCSQTLNHNVMYWYQQKSSQAPKLLFHYYDKDFNNEADTPDNFQSRRPNTSFCFLDIRSPGLGDTAMYLCATSRDLGTRSGEQYFGPGTRLTVT.

V is TRBV11-3 and J is TRBJ2-2; D is ambiguous. The CDR3 loop spans 17 amino acids. Between the trimmed V and J ends, which lost 4 bases and 1 base, there was a span of 16 bases. Germline-derived CDR1 and CDR2 are SGHNT and YENEEA. CDR3 coding DNA: TGTGCCAGCAGCTCATCTGACTGGCGGCTGAACACCGGGGAGCTGTTTTTT. Protein product: CASSSSDWRLNTGELFF.

This clone appeared once. The chain joins TRBV6-4 to TRBJ2-3; a possible D gene is TRBD2 (6 bases). Germline V gene sequence: CDR1 MRHNA, CDR2 SNTAGT. V shed 1 base and J shed 4 bases, with 12 bases lying between them. The CDR3 has 15 amino acids. The CDR3 nucleotides are TGTGCCAGCAGTGACTTCTATGGGGGGTCAGATACGCAGTATTTT. It encodes CASSDFYGGSDTQYF.

Remarks on this clone: The sample holds other DNA sequences that translate to the same CDR3. The chain links TRBV7-9 to TRBJ1-6; TRBD1 agrees at 8 bases. There are 14 residues in the CDR3. Germline values: CDR1 SEHNR, CDR2 FQNEAQ (reference sequence). J gave up 13 bases and V 8 bases, and 13 bases lay outside the gene matches. This CDR3 is CASSADRGFLPLHF. The DNA of the CDR3 is TGTGCCAGCTCCGCCGACAGGGGATTTCTTCCCCTCCACTTT.

The V gene is TRBV7-8, the J gene TRBJ2-7, with D possibly TRBD2 on 6 matching bases. The V gene's germline CDR1 is SGHVS and CDR2 FQNEAQ. The CDR3 contains 14 residues. The V end lost 4 bases, the J end lost 0 bases, and 10 bases lay between the germline ends. This CDR3 reads CASSSTGSSYEQYF. The CDR3, as DNA: TGTGCCAGCAGCTCAACCGGGAGCTCCTACGAGCAGTACTTC.

The rearrangement joins TRBV9 to TRBJ1-5, with 7 bases fitting TRBD1. Trimming at V came to 3 bases and at J to 2 bases, leaving 2 bases not matched to a gene. This CDR3 spans 14 amino acids. CDR1 is SGDLS, CDR2 YYNGEE, per germline. CDR3: CASSGGQGNQPQHF. Written as DNA, the CDR3 is TGTGCCAGCAGCGGCGGACAGGGCAATCAGCCCCAGCATTTT.

The chain combines TRBV5-1 with TRBJ2-1; D is unclear. Germline V gene data show CDR1 as SGHRS and CDR2 as YFSETQ. V was cut by 3 bases and J by 5 bases, with 9 bases left in between. The CDR3 loop spans 13 amino acids. The CDR3 spells CASSSRANNEQFF. The CDR3 DNA follows: TGCGCCAGCAGCTCGCGAGCAAACAATGAGCAGTTCTTC.

V usage is TRBV11-2 and J usage is TRBJ2-1; no firm D call. Germline CDR1 reads SGHAT; CDR2 reads FQNNGV. V lost 4 bases and J 3 bases, leaving 13 bases between the germline ends. This CDR3 region has 15 residues. This CDR3 reads CASSYLGYYYNEQFF. The CDR3 coding sequence is TGTGCCAGCAGCTACCTTGGATACTACTACAATGAGCAGTTCTTC.

The V call is TRBV6-5, the J call TRBJ2-7; tentatively, D is TRBD1 (6 bases). V lost 8 bases and J lost 0, with 11 bases in between. This CDR3 contains 13 residues. The germline CDR1 and CDR2 sequences are MNHEY and SVGAGI. CDR3 region: CASGGLVSYEQYF. The CDR3 DNA follows: TGTGCCAGCGGGGGCCTAGTCTCCTACGAGCAGTACTTC.